Below are 29 T cell receptor beta chains sequenced from a single sample in a study of cytomegalovirus exposure and HLA in healthy donors. This PCR relied on a set of 60 Vbeta primers and 13 Jbeta primers. The method was immunoSEQ multiplex PCR; TCRdb's version includes in-frame clones alone and lacks a portion of them. This sample has about 160,000 clones, with roughly 80% found just once. The sample was PBMCs. The source of these receptors is a man aged 50 to 60 in good health and CMV-seropositive.

The rearrangement uses TRBV7-2 and TRBJ1-4; no clear D. Germline CDR1 is SGHTA and CDR2 is FQGNSA. V was shortened by 5 bases and J by 8 bases, with 9 bases between the two germline ends. The CDR3 has 12 residues. In DNA, the CDR3 is TGTGCCAGCAGCCCCGGACTGGAAAAACTGTTTTTT. This codes for CASSPGLEKLFF.

The chain employs TRBV5-6 and TRBJ2-7; D may be TRBD1 (6 bases). V lost 4 bases and J 3 bases, leaving 17 bases between the germline ends. Germline V gene sequence: CDR1 SGHDT, CDR2 YYEEEE. The CDR3 extends over 15 amino acids. As DNA, the CDR3 is TGTGCCAGCAGCGCAAGACAGGCCCTCTTCTACGAGCAGTACTTC. This gives the protein CASSARQALFYEQYF.

The rearrangement joins TRBV7-2 to TRBJ2-5; D may be TRBD2 (7 bases). The germline V gene encodes CDR1 SGHTA and CDR2 FQGNSA. The CDR3 runs 15 residues. Trimming removed 1 base from V and 5 bases from J, with 14 bases in between. The chain's CDR3 is CASSLVGGGLETQYF. The CDR3 DNA sequence: TGTGCCAGCAGCTTAGTTGGGGGGGGGCTTGAGACCCAGTACTTC.

This clone was counted between two and nine times. This chain joins TRBV4-1 and TRBJ2-7; a weak D match, TRBD2 (6 bases). CDR3 length: 16 amino acids. Germline V lookup: CDR1 MGHRA, CDR2 YSYEKL. Between the trimmed V and J ends, which lost 4 bases and 2 bases, there was a span of 18 bases. The CDR3 loop reads CASSPRGWEGAYEQYF. DNA of the CDR3: TGCGCCAGCAGCCCACGGGGGTGGGAAGGAGCCTACGAGCAGTACTTC.

CDR3 DNA: TGTGCCAGCAGTTACGGGGGTTACGAGCAGTACTTC. Translation: CASSYGGYEQYF. The rearrangement uses TRBV9 and TRBJ2-7, with D possibly being TRBD2 (6 bases). V was clipped by 5 bases and J by 4 bases, with 10 bases between them. Germline V gene data show CDR1 as SGDLS and CDR2 as YYNGEE. The CDR3 has 12 amino acids. Full variable domain (missing parts from reference TRBV9 and TRBJ2-7): DSGVTQTPKHLITATGQRVTLRCSPRSGDLSVYWYQQSLDQGLQFLIQYYNGEERAKGNILERFSAQQFPDLHSELNLSSLELGDSALYFCASSYGGYEQYFGPGTRLTVT.

V usage is TRBV28 and J usage is TRBJ2-5; 8 bases match TRBD2. The length of the CDR3 is 13 residues. From germline, CDR1 is MDHEN and CDR2 SYDVKM. V lost 8 bases, J lost 4 bases, and 6 bases stayed unmatched. CDR3 nucleotides: TGTGCCAGCTCGGGGGGGCCCAGAGAGACCCAGTACTTC. It translates to CASSGGPRETQYF. Drawing the rest from reference TRBV28 and TRBJ2-5, the complete variable domain is DVKVTQSSRYLVKRTGEKVFLECVQDMDHENMFWYRQDPGLGLRLIYFSYDVKMKEKGDIPEGYSVSREKKERFSLILESASTNQTSMYLCASSGGPRETQYFGPGTRLLVL.

The sample holds a few counts of this clone. This sequence joins TRBV19 and TRBJ1-1; possibly TRBD1 for D (5 bases). Trimming removed 10 bases from V and 0 bases from J, with 12 bases in between. The length of the CDR3 is 13 residues. Germline CDR1 reads LNHDA; CDR2 reads SQIVND (reference sequence). The CDR3 is CATSDRMNTEAFF. In nucleotides, the CDR3 is TGTGCCACCTCCGACAGAATGAACACTGAAGCTTTCTTT.

The chain recombines TRBV4-1 with TRBJ1-2, with 9 positions matching TRBD1. J was trimmed by 2 bases and V by 0 bases; bases with no gene match: 4. Germline CDR1 and CDR2: MGHRA and YSYEKL. CDR3 length equals 16 residues. CDR3 nucleotide sequence: TGCGCCAGCAGCCAAGAAACAACAGGGGGCAACTATGGCTACACCTTC. It encodes CASSQETTGGNYGYTF.

The V gene is TRBV7-2, the J gene TRBJ1-4; D gene uncertain. CDR1 SGHTA and CDR2 FQGNSA come from the germline V gene. The CDR3 runs to 15 residues. V gave up 2 bases and J gave up 5 bases, with 12 bases separating them. The CDR3 is CASSLYAQKNEKLFF. The CDR3 coding sequence is TGTGCCAGCAGCTTATATGCTCAGAAAAATGAAAAACTGTTTTTT.

The CDR3: CSVVRGPLQETQYF. In DNA form, the CDR3 reads TGCAGCGTTGTCAGGGGGCCCCTCCAAGAGACCCAGTACTTC. J is TRBJ2-5 and V is TRBV29-1; 8 bases align to TRBD1. CDR1 is SQVTM and CDR2 is ANQGSEA in the germline V gene. This CDR3 is built from 14 residues. V lost 4 bases to trimming and J lost 1 base; unmatched junction nucleotides: 5.

The rearrangement links TRBV27 to TRBJ1-6; 9 nucleotides match TRBD1. V shed 10 bases and J 9 bases; nucleotides not matched to a gene: 7. CDR1 is MNHEY and CDR2 is SMNVEV in the germline V gene (reference sequence). The CDR3 covers 13 residues. The CDR3 loop reads CATSGQGGSPLHF. In DNA form, the CDR3 reads TGTGCCACCTCGGGACAGGGAGGTTCACCCCTCCACTTT.

This clone was seen only once. The gene calls are TRBV21-1 and TRBJ2-2; the table's D call, TRBD2, has no DNA check behind it. TRBV21-1 is marked as a pseudogene. The CDR3 loop spans 17 amino acids. CDR3 nucleotide sequence: TGTGCCAGCAGCATTACCCTTGAGGCGGAGAACGCCGGGGAGCTGTTTTTT. Amino acid sequence: CASSITLEAENAGELFF.

In this sample, this clone turned up once. V is TRBV7-2 and J is TRBJ2-5; 11 bases align to TRBD2. V lost 5 bases, J lost 4 bases, and 6 bases stayed unmatched. The length of the CDR3 is 15 residues. The germline V gene has CDR1 SGHTA and CDR2 FQGNSA. This CDR3 is CASSQVAGGLETQYF. In DNA, the CDR3 is TGTGCCAGCAGCCAGGTAGCGGGAGGGCTAGAGACCCAGTACTTC.

The chain is built from TRBV7-9 and TRBJ1-2, with a weak D call TRBD1 (5 bases). Trimming removed 0 bases at V and 8 bases at J, with 16 bases between. The CDR3 loop spans 15 amino acids. Per germline, CDR1 SEHNR and CDR2 FQNEAQ (reference sequence). The CDR3 nucleotides read TGTGCCAGCAGCTTAGCGCTGACAGATCCCAAGGGCTACACCTTC. Its translation is CASSLALTDPKGYTF.

This sequence joins TRBV30 and TRBJ1-6, with D tentatively TRBD1 (6 bases). This CDR3 has 15 amino acids. CDR1 GTSNPN and CDR2 SVGIG come from the germline V gene (reference sequence). V lost 3 bases and J lost 7, with 16 bases in between. The CDR3 reads CAWSLLGGSNSPLHF. The CDR3 DNA reads as TGTGCCTGGAGCCTACTTGGGGGCAGCAATTCACCCCTCCACTTT.

The chain joins TRBV19 to TRBJ1-2, with D possibly TRBD1 on 5 matching bases. Germline CDR1 reads LNHDA; CDR2 reads SQIVND (reference sequence). The CDR3 sequence is 13 residues long. V was cut by 3 bases and J by 2 bases, with 7 bases left in between. CDR3 amino acids: CASSIGGNYGYTF. CDR3 DNA sequence: TGTGCCAGTAGTATTGGGGGGAACTATGGCTACACCTTC.

V and J are TRBV29-1 and TRBJ2-3, with D tentatively TRBD2 (6 bases). V lost 0 bases and J 1 base, leaving 11 bases between the germline ends. There are 15 residues in the CDR3. Germline lookup yields CDR1 SQVTM and CDR2 ANQGSEA. Here the CDR3 DNA reads TGCAGCGTTGAAGAGCGGGGCGGCGGCACAGATACGCAGTATTTT. It encodes CSVEERGGGTDTQYF.

J is TRBJ1-1 and V is TRBV30; a weak D match, TRBD1 (5 bases). This CDR3 region has 11 residues. Germline CDR1 is GTSNPN and CDR2 is SVGIG (reference sequence). The V gene lost 0 bases and the J gene lost 9 bases, with 8 bases spanning the gap. The CDR3 reads CAWSVPGKAFF. The CDR3 region has the DNA TGTGCCTGGAGTGTCCCAGGGAAAGCTTTCTTT.

The V and J genes are TRBV29-1 and TRBJ1-6; D is perhaps TRBD1 (5 bases). The CDR3 loop spans 13 amino acids. V shed 4 bases and J shed 7 bases, with 11 bases lying between them. The germline gives CDR1 SQVTM, CDR2 ANQGSEA. The CDR3 protein is CSVATGGNSPLHF. CDR3 nucleotide sequence: TGCAGCGTTGCGACCGGGGGGAATTCACCCCTCCACTTT.

J is TRBJ1-5 and V is TRBV9; TRBD1 matches 9 bases. The CDR3 has 15 residues. The germline gives CDR1 SGDLS, CDR2 YYNGEE. Unmatched junction bases numbered 7, after V lost 3 bases and J lost 6 bases. This chain's CDR3 is CASSAGQGAGQPQHF. DNA of the CDR3: TGTGCCAGCAGCGCGGGACAGGGAGCCGGTCAGCCCCAGCATTTT. Filled out from reference TRBV9 and TRBJ1-5, the complete variable domain reads DSGVTQTPKHLITATGQRVTLRCSPRSGDLSVYWYQQSLDQGLQFLIQYYNGEERAKGNILERFSAQQFPDLHSELNLSSLELGDSALYFCASSAGQGAGQPQHFGDGTRLSIL.

Only one count was recorded for this clone. The CDR3 DNA sequence: TGTGCCAGCAGCTTAGCCTCCGGGACAGGGGCGCATAATGAGCAGTTCTTC. Amino acids: CASSLASGTGAHNEQFF. The V and J genes are TRBV7-6 and TRBJ2-1; 10 bases fit TRBD1. CDR1 and CDR2 from the germline V gene are SGHVS and FNYEAQ. The CDR3 is 17 residues long. J was trimmed by 7 bases and V by 0 bases; bases with no gene match: 9.

V usage is TRBV15 and J usage is TRBJ1-2; weak D call: TRBD1 (6 bases). CDR1 is LNHNV and CDR2 is YYDKDF in the germline V gene (reference sequence). The V end was cut by 0 bases, the J end by 4 bases, with 21 bases between. This CDR3 region has 18 residues. The CDR3 nucleotides read TGTGCCACCAGCAGAGATCTTGGACAGCCCCTCCTGGGCTATGGCTACACCTTC. Protein: CATSRDLGQPLLGYGYTF.

This CDR3 reads CAWKQGPSQPQHF. The CDR3 region has the DNA TGTGCCTGGAAACAGGGGCCCAGCCAGCCCCAGCATTTT. The V call is TRBV30, the J call TRBJ1-5, with 7 nucleotides matching TRBD1. Germline CDR1 reads GTSNPN; CDR2 reads SVGIG (reference sequence). V shed 4 bases, J shed 7 bases, and the junction held 7 bases outside the gene matches. The CDR3 has 13 amino acids.

J is TRBJ2-7 and V is TRBV7-9, with 7 bases lining up with TRBD1. The CDR3 has 15 amino acids. Germline CDR1 reads SEHNR; CDR2 reads FQNEAQ (reference sequence). The trim removed 1 base at V and 5 bases at J, leaving 8 bases unmatched. DNA for the CDR3: TGTGCCAGCAGCTTAGTTATGACAGGGTATCACGAGCAGTACTTC. This sequence encodes CASSLVMTGYHEQYF.

This clone was found a few times. The chain is built from TRBV10-3 and TRBJ2-7; TRBD1 matches at 10 bases. V dropped 6 bases and J dropped 5; count of bases not matched to a gene: 7. The CDR3 is 14 residues long. The germline CDR1 and CDR2 sequences are ENHRY and SYGVKD. CDR3 coding DNA: TGTGCCATCAGGCCGACAGGGGGCGGCCACGAGCAGTACTTC. Its translation is CAIRPTGGGHEQYF.

This clone turned up a few times. The chain combines TRBV4-3 with TRBJ1-5, with a tentative D call TRBD1 (6 bases). Trimming removed 0 bases at V and 5 bases at J, with 8 bases between. Germline V gene lookup returns CDR1 LGHNA and CDR2 YSLEER. This CDR3 has 14 amino acids. The CDR3, as DNA: TGCGCCAGCAGCCAAGATTGGGGGCATCAGCCCCAGCATTTT. This codes for CASSQDWGHQPQHF.

The chain uses TRBV27 and TRBJ2-7, with 8 nucleotides matching TRBD1. The CDR3 has 14 residues. J lost 2 bases, V lost 5 bases, and 5 bases had no gene match. CDR1 is MNHEY and CDR2 is SMNVEV in the germline V gene (reference sequence). CDR3 amino acids: CASSPGQGTYEQYF. CDR3 DNA: TGTGCCAGCAGTCCTGGACAGGGCACCTACGAGCAGTACTTC.

The genes are TRBV2 and TRBJ1-2; 10 nucleotides match TRBD1. The trim removed 5 bases at V and 8 bases at J, leaving 8 bases unmatched. The length of the CDR3 is 14 residues. The V gene's germline CDR1 is SNHLY and CDR2 FYNNEI. The CDR3 is CASSPTGGPWGYTF. Written as DNA, the CDR3 is TGTGCCAGCAGTCCGACAGGGGGCCCGTGGGGCTACACCTTC.

This clone was counted a single time. The gene calls are TRBV2 and TRBJ1-5; D call uncertain. Looked up from germline, CDR1 is SNHLY and CDR2 is FYNNEI. CDR3 length equals 14 residues. V was shortened by 6 bases and J by 0 bases, with 9 bases between the two germline ends. Written as DNA, the CDR3 is TGTGCCAGCAGGGGCCAACGTAGCAATCAGCCCCAGCATTTT. Amino acid sequence: CASRGQRSNQPQHF.